This section outlines one T cell receptor beta chain sequence together with its context. These data are taken from a study of blood T cell repertoires in COVID-19. The wider study: Donors in the United States, Italy and Spain gave samples during acute or convalescent COVID-19. PBMCs, B-cell-depleted T cells, or T cells were the source of the cDNA or gDNA that made up the material.

V gave up 8 bases and J gave up 5 bases; unmatched junction bases: 5. The CDR3 contains 14 residues. Germline CDR1 SNHLY, CDR2 FYNNEI. Method: immunoSEQ multiplex PCR; TCRdb's copy keeps in-frame clones and lacks some. The table has 250,000 or so clones, just over 85% seen once. The V and J genes are TRBV2 and TRBJ2-1; TRBD1 aligns across 11 bases. Sequenced: peripheral blood. The receptor's source is a young woman with active or convalescent COVID-19. In DNA form, the CDR3 reads TGTGCCAGCTACCGGGACAGGGGGGACAATGAGCAGTTCTTC. It translates to CASYRDRGDNEQFF. The full variable domain, with the rest looked up from reference TRBV2 and TRBJ2-1, is EPEVTQTPSHQVTQMGQEVILRCVPISNHLYFYWYRQILGQKVEFLVSFYNNEISEKSEIFDDQFSVERPDGSNFTLKIRSTKLEDSAMYFCASYRDRGDNEQFFGPGTRLTVL.